These 10 T cell receptor beta chains share one sample of origin, sequenced in a study of monozygotic twins with inflammatory bowel disease. TCRdb reworked the 5' RACE reads into one entry per CDR3 protein, no DNA. The specimen's table records some 89,000 distinct CDR3 sequences. The sequenced material came from blood. Receptors originate from a human donor with ulcerative colitis or Crohn's disease, or a healthy co-twin of an affected twin (not recorded which).

The chain couples TRBV2 to TRBJ2-2; TCRdb proposes TRBD1, but this gene call is untestable without DNA. Germline V CDR1 and CDR2: SNHLY, FYNNEI. The CDR3 length is 14 residues. Here the CDR3 reads CASSAGGVTGELFF.

This sequence joins TRBV5-1 and TRBJ2-2; checking the TCRdb D call of TRBD2 is not possible without DNA. Looked up from germline, CDR1 is SGHRS and CDR2 is YFSETQ. This CDR3 spans 17 amino acids. Here the CDR3 reads CASNRQGGSGNTGELFF. Full variable domain (missing parts from reference TRBV5-1 and TRBJ2-2): KAGVTQTPRYLIKTRGQQVTLSCSPISGHRSVSWYQQTPGQGLQFLFEYFSETQRNKGNFPGRFSGRQFSNSRSEMNVSTLELGDSALYLCASNRQGGSGNTGELFFGEGSRLTVL.

The J gene is TRBJ1-4, the V gene TRBV9. The germline V gene encodes CDR1 SGDLS and CDR2 YYNGEE. The CDR3 spans 15 residues. CDR3 residues: CASSVEQGAGEKLFF.

The gene calls are TRBV6-2 or TRBV6-3 and TRBJ2-7. CDR3 length: 12 residues. Germline V gene data show CDR1 as MNHEY and CDR2 as SVGEGT. The CDR3: CASSTRGTKQYF.

The rearrangement uses TRBV6-1 and TRBJ2-1. The CDR3 sequence is 14 residues long. Germline V CDR1 and CDR2: MNHNS, SASEGT. The CDR3 loop reads CASRLTSTYNEQFF.

The chain recombines TRBV21-1 with TRBJ1-1; TCRdb designates TRBD1, a call that cannot be tested without DNA. TRBV21-1 is a recognized pseudogene. The CDR3 runs 17 residues. CDR3 loop: CASSKGGRQVWNTEAFF.

The chain employs TRBV11-2 and TRBJ2-1; the D gene TCRdb calls, TRBD1, cannot be checked with no DNA. CDR3 length equals 15 residues. Looked up from germline, CDR1 is SGHAT and CDR2 is FQNNGV. CDR3 in amino acids: CASSLGAPSYNEQFF.

The chain is built from TRBV19 and TRBJ1-5. The germline V gene has CDR1 LNHDA and CDR2 SQIVND (reference sequence). The CDR3 consists of 16 residues. The CDR3 loop is CASSSYTDLGNQPQHF. Using reference TRBV19 and TRBJ1-5 for the parts outside the CDR3, the full variable domain is DGGITQSPKYLFRKEGQNVTLSCEQNLNHDAMYWYRQDPGQGLRLIYYSQIVNDFQKGDIAEGYSVSREKKESFPLTVTSAQKNPTAFYLCASSSYTDLGNQPQHFGDGTRLSIL.

This chain connects TRBV18 to TRBJ1-1; TCRdb proposes TRBD1, but this gene call is untestable without DNA. The CDR3 loop spans 14 amino acids. From germline, CDR1 is KGHSH and CDR2 LQKENI. The CDR3 spells CAGSPRGGVAEAFF.

CDR3 in amino acids: CASSLYRAGNEKLFF. The chain uses TRBV13 and TRBJ1-4; the D gene TCRdb calls, TRBD1, cannot be checked with no DNA. This CDR3 region has 15 residues. Germline V gene lookup returns CDR1 PRHDT and CDR2 FYEKMQ (reference sequence).